Sequencing of this T cell receptor beta chain was carried out in a study of blood T cell repertoires in COVID-19. About the research overall: Sites in the United States, Italy and Spain provided acute and convalescent COVID-19 samples.

The germline CDR1 and CDR2 sequences are SGHDN and FVKESK. The CDR3 runs 16 residues. Trimming left V 0 bases short and J 2 bases short, with 13 bases between. This clone was found once. In the original workflow: Reference gene primer amplification in the assay estimated nucleated cell counts. Clones were read by immunoSEQ multiplex PCR, and TCRdb kept only the in-frame ones, dropping some. The DNA gave D and trimming, while V, J and clone size come from that table. The sample yields approximately 160,000 clones, around 84% seen once. This chain connects TRBV14 to TRBJ1-2; D might be TRBD1 (5 bases). This receptor was obtained from a man aged 50-59 years with active or convalescent COVID-19. What was sequenced was peripheral blood. CDR3 loop: CASSQDGWRGNYGYTF. The CDR3 DNA follows: TGTGCCAGCAGCCAAGATGGTTGGAGGGGCAACTATGGCTACACCTTC.